The subject of this entry is one T cell receptor (beta chain). The clone's antigen remains unknown. No per-base quality is available; no much larger clone lies one base away. The sample originates from a study of T cell repertoires in cytomegalovirus infection (dated by TCRdb to between 2018 and 2020). For context, the study as a whole: Because public TCR beta signatures pointed to carriage of CMV infection together with the matching HLA type, the HLA type of each donor mattered for the analysis.

V loses 4 bases of germline sequence and J loses 2 bases, and the interval between the two ends is 3 bases. The CDR3 starts with the cysteine, ends with the phenylalanine, and has 13 residues. Only CDR3 DNA is held: 39 bases, read in frame from base 1. CDR1 LNHDA and CDR2 SQIVND are derived from the germline V gene (reference sequence). On the study overall, not on this receptor specifically: In both this cohort and an independent roughly 350-donor cohort, the cumulative frequency of public TCR beta family members distinguished carriers of CMV infection plus the relevant HLA type. The ex vivo response was dominated by HLA-C-restricted CMV-specific TCR beta clonotypes, which also provided the single most frequent clonotype in two of eight donors.

Sequencing used an Illumina HiSeq 1500. TCRdb handled the public reads itself, with Q25 trimming in fastp and clone calling in MiXCR, and kept productive beta chains. When rows share a CDR3 protein, they turn into one entry using the most common DNA and genes. For this sample there are 250,000 to 300,000 distinct CDR3 sequences; about a quarter appear just once. The ten largest account for about 14% of the sample. The clonotype originates from a human donor in good health (CMV status not recorded). Some clones in this sample may be carry-over from other donors' samples. The sequencing input was PBMCs. The sequence links TRBV19 to TRBJ2-6; the D gene remains uncertain. Here the CDR3 is given as CASSNTGANVLTF. The DNA is TGTGCCAGTAGTAATACTGGGGCCAACGTCCTGACTTTC.